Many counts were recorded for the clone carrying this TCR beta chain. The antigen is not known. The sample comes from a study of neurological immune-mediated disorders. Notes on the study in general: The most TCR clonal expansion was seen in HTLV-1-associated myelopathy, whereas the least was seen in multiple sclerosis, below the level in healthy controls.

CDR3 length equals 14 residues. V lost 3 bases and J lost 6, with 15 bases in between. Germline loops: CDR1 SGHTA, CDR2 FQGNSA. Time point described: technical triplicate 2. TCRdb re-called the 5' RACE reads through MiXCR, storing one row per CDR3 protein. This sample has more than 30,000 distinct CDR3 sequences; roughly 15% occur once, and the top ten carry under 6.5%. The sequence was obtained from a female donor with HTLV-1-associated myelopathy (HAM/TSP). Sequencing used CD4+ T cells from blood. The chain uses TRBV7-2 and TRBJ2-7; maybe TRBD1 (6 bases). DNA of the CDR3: TGTGCCAGCAGCTTCTCCTTCCGAGGGGGCGAGCAGTACTTC. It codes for CASSFSFRGGEQYF. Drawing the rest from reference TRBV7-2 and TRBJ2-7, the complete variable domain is GAGVSQSPSNKVTEKGKDVELRCDPISGHTALYWYRQSLGQGLEFLIYFQGNSAPDKSGLPSDRFSAERTGGSVSTLTIQRTQQEDSAVYLCASSFSFRGGEQYFGPGTRLTVT.